Presented here are 22 T cell receptor beta chains from one specimen sequenced in a study of cytomegalovirus exposure and HLA in healthy donors. 13 Jbeta primers and 60 Vbeta primers were used for the PCR. Profiling relied on immunoSEQ multiplex PCR, and the TCRdb table lists in-frame clones only, not all of them. The table lists approximately 150,000 clones, about 84% of them singletons. Sequencing was performed on PBMCs. These receptors all stem from a male donor in good health and CMV-seronegative.

V is TRBV28 and J is TRBJ2-7; TRBD1 aligns across 8 bases. Germline lookup yields CDR1 MDHEN and CDR2 SYDVKM. V shed 6 bases, J shed 9 bases, and the junction held 25 bases outside the gene matches. The CDR3 is 18 residues long. The DNA for the CDR3 is TGTGCCAGCAGCCTGACAGGGGCCCAGCGAGCGGGCTTCCGGAGGCAGTACTTC. Translation gives CASSLTGAQRAGFRRQYF.

The chain is built from TRBV7-2 and TRBJ2-7, with a possible D match to TRBD2 (5 bases). Trimming left V 2 bases short and J 5 bases short, with 13 bases between. This CDR3 has 14 amino acids. CDR1 and CDR2 from the germline V gene are SGHTA and FQGNSA. Here the CDR3 DNA reads TGTGCCAGCAGCTTACACCCGGGATCGGACGAGCAGTACTTC. Translating gives CASSLHPGSDEQYF.

The V call is TRBV28, the J call TRBJ2-7; TRBD1 might be the D (5 bases). V lost 7 bases, J lost 3 bases, and 16 bases lay in between. Per the germline V gene, CDR1 is MDHEN and CDR2 is SYDVKM. This CDR3 contains 14 residues. The CDR3 here is CASTLFGHNYEQYF. The DNA for the CDR3 is TGTGCCAGCACCCTCTTCGGACATAACTACGAGCAGTACTTC.

This chain joins TRBV28 and TRBJ2-7, with TRBD1 matching over 9 bases. Trimming removed 7 bases from V and 2 bases from J; junction bases left unmatched: 18. CDR3 size: 18 residues. CDR1 MDHEN and CDR2 SYDVKM come from the germline V gene. The CDR3 DNA is TGTGCCAGCAATCTGCGGTTCCCCGACAGGGGGGGGGCCTACGAGCAGTACTTC. Translated, it gives CASNLRFPDRGGAYEQYF.

J is TRBJ2-5 and V is TRBV11-2; D not resolved. The V gene lost 8 bases and the J gene lost 2 bases, with 12 bases spanning the gap. This CDR3 has 13 residues. CDR1 and CDR2 (germline): SGHAT, FQNNGV. CDR3 protein: CASSSGGQETQYF. CDR3 nucleotide sequence: TGTGCCAGCTCCTCTGGCGGACAAGAGACCCAGTACTTC.

The chain links TRBV2 to TRBJ2-7; TRBD1 agrees at 8 bases. Unmatched junction bases numbered 6, after V lost 5 bases and J lost 0 bases. Per germline, CDR1 SNHLY and CDR2 FYNNEI. The CDR3 is made up of 15 amino acids. In DNA form, the CDR3 reads TGTGCCAGCAGTCCCGTGGACAGGGCCTCCTACGAGCAGTACTTC. As protein: CASSPVDRASYEQYF.

The chain links TRBV15 to TRBJ1-4; 12 bases match TRBD1. Germline values: CDR1 LNHNV, CDR2 YYDKDF (reference sequence). The CDR3 sequence is 19 residues long. After removal of 0 bases from V and 6 bases from J, the junction contained 11 bases not matched to a gene. CDR3 sequence reads: CATSRDKGQGAGIHEKLFF. The CDR3 region has the DNA TGTGCCACCAGCAGAGATAAGGGACAGGGGGCAGGCATTCATGAAAAACTGTTTTTT.

The chain links TRBV6-1 to TRBJ1-5; the D gene is possibly TRBD1 (5 bases). The V gene lost 6 bases and the J gene lost 4 bases, with 16 bases spanning the gap. This CDR3 contains 15 residues. CDR1 is MNHNS and CDR2 is SASEGT in the germline V gene. The CDR3 nucleotides read TGTGCCAGCAGGGCGACAGCCTACGGAAATCAGCCCCAGCATTTT. Protein product: CASRATAYGNQPQHF.

This clone has just a few counts. The chain employs TRBV6-5 and TRBJ2-7; 10 nucleotides line up with TRBD2. The CDR3 is made up of 16 amino acids. Trimming removed 1 base from V and 3 bases from J; junction bases left unmatched: 6. The V gene's germline CDR1 is MNHEY and CDR2 SVGAGI. Written as DNA, the CDR3 is TGTGCCAGCAGTTACTGGACGCCTAGCGGGGGCTACGAGCAGTACTTC. Translating it yields CASSYWTPSGGYEQYF.

The chain recombines TRBV11-2 with TRBJ1-1; TRBD1 aligns across 9 bases. In germline, CDR1 is SGHAT, CDR2 FQNNGV. The CDR3 contains 14 residues. Germline trimming cut 5 bases from V and 2 bases from J; bases unmatched to any gene: 3. CDR3 in DNA: TGTGCCAGCAGCGAGACAGGGGGAAACACTGAAGCTTTCTTT. Residues: CASSETGGNTEAFF.

Here the CDR3 reads CASSLVLMVTPTNTDTQYF. As DNA, the CDR3 is TGTGCCAGCAGCTTAGTTCTTATGGTGACTCCCACCAACACAGATACGCAGTATTTT. The rearrangement joins TRBV7-2 to TRBJ2-3, with D unresolved. Per the germline V gene, CDR1 is SGHTA and CDR2 is FQGNSA. V lost 1 base and J lost 2, with 22 bases in between. CDR3 length: 19 residues.

A few counts support this clone. The J gene is TRBJ2-1, the V gene TRBV28; 10 positions match TRBD1. V shed 2 bases, J shed 6 bases, and the junction held 4 bases outside the gene matches. CDR3 length equals 15 residues. Germline V lookup: CDR1 MDHEN, CDR2 SYDVKM. As DNA, the CDR3 is TGTGCCAGCAGTTTAGGGACAGGGGAGACCAATGAGCAGTTCTTC. Amino acid sequence: CASSLGTGETNEQFF.

The chain links TRBV6-5 to TRBJ2-5, with 7 bases matching TRBD1. Germline CDR1 MNHEY, CDR2 SVGAGI. Trimming took 7 bases from V and 2 from J; bases not matched to a gene: 4. This CDR3 comprises 13 residues. In nucleotides, the CDR3 is TGTGCCAGCATGGGGGACAGTCAAGAGACCCAGTACTTC. This encodes CASMGDSQETQYF.

The sample holds a few counts of this clone. The chain joins TRBV7-2 to TRBJ2-7, with a weak D call TRBD1 (6 bases). Germline V gives CDR1 SGHTA, CDR2 FQGNSA. CDR3 length: 14 residues. V lost 6 bases, J lost 2 bases, and 14 bases lay in between. CDR3 DNA: TGTGCCAGCAGAGTACAGGGAGTTGCCTACGAGCAGTACTTC. This gives the protein CASRVQGVAYEQYF.

The rearrangement links TRBV4-2 to TRBJ2-1; 10 nucleotides match TRBD2. Germline CDR1 and CDR2: LGHNA and YNFKEQ. The CDR3 loop spans 15 amino acids. V trimming: 4 bases; J trimming: 4 bases; junction bases outside the gene matches: 4. CDR3 protein: CASSPPSGGYNEQFF. CDR3 bases: TGTGCCAGCAGCCCTCCTAGCGGGGGTTACAATGAGCAGTTCTTC.

The chain employs TRBV19 and TRBJ1-2; 8 bases line up with TRBD1. The V segment lost 2 bases and the J segment 3 bases; nucleotides outside the gene matches: 8. This CDR3 is 16 amino acids long. Germline CDR1 is LNHDA and CDR2 is SQIVND (reference sequence). CDR3 DNA sequence: TGTGCCAGTAGTATACCGACAGGGGATTTAGACTATGGCTACACCTTC. This sequence encodes CASSIPTGDLDYGYTF.

This clone has a single count. The chain links TRBV27 to TRBJ2-1; D ambiguous. The CDR3 extends over 14 amino acids. The germline CDR1 and CDR2 sequences are MNHEY and SMNVEV (reference sequence). V dropped 2 bases and J dropped 9 bases, with 14 bases sitting between them. Written as DNA, the CDR3 is TGTGCCAGCAGTTTAGTTTCAGTAACGGGTGAGCAGTTCTTC. Translation: CASSLVSVTGEQFF.

The V gene is TRBV18, the J gene TRBJ2-3; TRBD1 agrees at 9 bases. CDR1 is KGHSH and CDR2 is LQKENI in the germline V gene. The junction had 3 bases not matched to a gene; V was cut back by 3 bases and J by 5 bases. The CDR3 length is 14 residues. CDR3 in DNA: TGTGCCAGCTCACCGGGACAGGGTAGAGATACGCAGTATTTT. This codes for CASSPGQGRDTQYF.

The chain carries TRBV2 and TRBJ1-4; tentative D call: TRBD1 (6 bases). The CDR3 covers 15 residues. Germline CDR1 reads SNHLY; CDR2 reads FYNNEI. V was shortened by 6 bases and J by 3 bases, with 14 bases between the two germline ends. Here the CDR3 DNA reads TGTGCCAGCAGGGCCGTGGGGGCCGCTAATGAAAAACTGTTTTTT. This codes for CASRAVGAANEKLFF.

This chain connects TRBV2 to TRBJ2-2; no clear D gene. CDR1 is SNHLY, CDR2 FYNNEI, per germline. Trimming removed 7 bases at V and 1 base at J, with 10 bases between. This CDR3 is 14 amino acids long. The CDR3 nucleotides read TGTGCCAGCAAGGTTCTAGGGAACACCGGGGAGCTGTTTTTT. It translates to CASKVLGNTGELFF.

V gene TRBV5-1 combines with J gene TRBJ1-1, with D uncertain. Germline CDR1 SGHRS, CDR2 YFSETQ. The CDR3 is made up of 16 amino acids. The ends were cut back, 0 bases at V and 4 bases at J, with 16 bases in the middle. The CDR3 here is CASSLASRLGGTEAFF. The CDR3, as DNA: TGCGCCAGCAGCTTGGCCAGTAGGCTCGGAGGCACTGAAGCTTTCTTT.

CDR3 nucleotide sequence: TGTGCCAGCAGCCGCAGACAGGGGGATTGGGAGACCCAGTACTTC. Translation gives CASSRRQGDWETQYF. The chain employs TRBV6-5 and TRBJ2-5; TRBD1 aligns across 9 bases. CDR1 is MNHEY and CDR2 is SVGAGI in the germline V gene. With 6 bases clipped from V and 5 bases from J, the junction kept 10 bases outside the gene matches. The CDR3 loop spans 15 amino acids.